Listed below are T cell receptor beta chains from one sample, sequenced in a study of shared T cell receptors in the human thymus. Clones were sequenced by immunoSEQ multiplex PCR, and TCRdb holds only the in-frame ones, with some missing. This sample has some 660,000 clones, with more than 75% found just once. These same data were also listed under a study on human thymus T cells.

The sample taken for sequencing was thymocytes. The receptors were gathered from a boy under two years old with a congenital heart defect. Each CDR3 is given with its conserved first and last residue. A D gene is named only where the DNA matches it firmly. Only part of the rows carry a size: once, few, many, or a class if the clone is expanded.

j_gene | d_gene | len | v_gene | abundance | CDR3nt | CDR3aa
TRBJ1-5 | TRBD1 | 16 | TRBV4-1 | once | TGCGCCAGCAGCCAATACCCGGGACAGGGGTATCAGCCCCAGCATTTT | CASSQYPGQGYQPQHF
TRBJ2-1 | - | 15 | TRBV5-1 | - | TGCGCCAGCAGCTTAACTAGCTCTTTAGTGACTGAGCAGTTCTTC | CASSLTSSLVTEQFF
TRBJ2-5 | TRBD1 | 13 | TRBV28 | once | TGTGCCAGCGGGGACAGGGGGCAAGAGACCCAGTACTTC | CASGDRGQETQYF
TRBJ1-1 | - | 14 | TRBV19 | - | TGTGCCAGTAGTATCGGAGGGAAGAACACTGAAGCTTTCTTT | CASSIGGKNTEAFF
TRBJ2-1 | - | 14 | TRBV5-1 | - | TGCGCCAGCAGCTTGGGGGGACACATCAATGAGCAGTTCTTC | CASSLGGHINEQFF
TRBJ1-6 | - | 18 | TRBV6-1 | - | TGTGCCAGCAGTGAGTCGAGACAGGACGGTACCTATAATTCCCCCCTCCACTTT | CASSESRQDGTYNSPLHF
TRBJ2-7 | - | 13 | TRBV6-5 | - | TGTGCCAGCAGTAACCGGACACCCTACGAGCAGTACTTC | CASSNRTPYEQYF
TRBJ2-2 | TRBD2 | 16 | TRBV4-1 | - | TGCGCCAGCAGCCAAGGCAGCGGGGGGGCCACCGGGGAGCTGTTTTTT | CASSQGSGGATGELFF
TRBJ2-5 | - | 15 | TRBV18 | - | TGTGCCAGCTCACCGCCGGGACACATTAAAGAGACCCAGTACTTC | CASSPPGHIKETQYF
TRBJ1-6 | - | 13 | TRBV4-1 | few | TGCGCCAGCAGCCAAGCTTTTTCTTCACCCCTCCACTTT | CASSQAFSSPLHF
TRBJ2-1 | - | 16 | TRBV6-5 | - | TGTGCCAGCAGTTACCGGTTGGGAGGAACCTACAATGAGCAGTTCTTC | CASSYRLGGTYNEQFF
TRBJ1-5 | TRBD1 | 17 | TRBV27 | - | TGTGCCAGCAGCCCCCTCGTCCGGGACAGGGGTAATCAGCCCCAGCATTTT | CASSPLVRDRGNQPQHF
TRBJ2-7 | - | 11 | TRBV10-3 | - | TGTGCCACTAACCCCCCGCCTGAGCAGTACTTC | CATNPPPEQYF
TRBJ2-7 | TRBD2 | 15 | TRBV10-2 | - | TGCGCCAGCAGTGGGGGACTAGCGGGTATCTACGAGCAGTACTTC | CASSGGLAGIYEQYF
TRBJ2-3 | TRBD2 | 14 | TRBV2 | - | TGTGCCAGGCACTGGCGGGAGAGTACAGATACGCAGTATTTT | CARHWRESTDTQYF
TRBJ2-1 | TRBD1 | 14 | TRBV9 | once | TGTGCCAGCAGCGTAGGGACAGGGAACAATGAGCAGTTCTTC | CASSVGTGNNEQFF
TRBJ1-2 | - | 16 | TRBV28 | - | TGTGCCAGCAGTTATGGAGCAGGGCTTGTCCGGTATGGCTACACCTTC | CASSYGAGLVRYGYTF
TRBJ2-5 | TRBD2 | 16 | TRBV5-1 | - | TGCGCCAGCAGCTTGGTTCGGCGGGGGGGCGTGGAGACCCAGTACTTC | CASSLVRRGGVETQYF
TRBJ1-5 | TRBD1 | 15 | TRBV28 | - | TGTGCCAGCAGTTTTCAGGGGGCGAGCAATCAGCCCCAGCATTTT | CASSFQGASNQPQHF
TRBJ2-3 | - | 19 | TRBV5-1 | - | TGCGCCAGCAGCTTGGCCCCGGATGCGGGGCCTCTCAGCACAGATACGCAGTATTTT | CASSLAPDAGPLSTDTQYF
TRBJ2-2 | TRBD2 | 14 | TRBV29-1 | - | TGCAGCGTGATAGCGGGGGGAAACACCGGGGAGCTGTTTTTT | CSVIAGGNTGELFF
TRBJ1-2 | TRBD1 | 13 | TRBV28 | - | TGTGCCAGCAGCCTACAGGGGAACTATGGCTACACCTTC | CASSLQGNYGYTF
TRBJ1-5 | - | 12 | TRBV25-1 | - | TGTGCCAGCAGTAGAGGCAATCAGCCCCAGCATTTT | CASSRGNQPQHF
TRBJ2-2 | - | 13 | TRBV28 | - | TGTGCCAGTCGTAGCGCGAACACCGGGGAGCTGTTTTTT | CASRSANTGELFF
TRBJ2-1 | TRBD2 | 16 | TRBV27 | once | TGTGCCAGCAGTTTATTGGGAGCGGGGGCGGACAATGAGCAGTTCTTC | CASSLLGAGADNEQFF
TRBJ1-6 | - | 14 | TRBV30 | - | TGTGCCTGGACCTCTCCCGAGAGGAATTCACCCCTCCACTTT | CAWTSPERNSPLHF
TRBJ2-4 | TRBD1 | 14 | TRBV10-1 | - | TGCGCCAGCGGGACAGGGCTAGCCAAAAACATTCAGTACTTC | CASGTGLAKNIQYF
TRBJ1-6 | - | 20 | TRBV28 | - | TGTGCCAGCAGTACACCACCAGCGCGGGGCGTATCGTCCTATAATTCACCCCTCCACTTT | CASSTPPARGVSSYNSPLHF
TRBJ1-1 | - | 11 | TRBV27 | - | TGTGCCAGCTTGAGGGGGACTGAAGCTTTCTTT | CASLRGTEAFF
TRBJ1-1 | TRBD1 | 19 | TRBV29-1 | - | TGCAGCGTTGGAGCAAACCGTGTCCCCCCAGACAGGGGTAGAACTGAAGCTTTCTTT | CSVGANRVPPDRGRTEAFF
TRBJ2-1 | - | 13 | TRBV4-1 | once | TGCGCCAGCAGCCACGACAGGTACAATGAGCAGTTCTTC | CASSHDRYNEQFF
TRBJ1-2 | - | 13 | TRBV7-2 | - | TGTGCCAGCAGCTTAGCGGGACAACGGGGCTACACCTTC | CASSLAGQRGYTF
TRBJ1-6 | - | 16 | TRBV28 | - | TGTGCCAGCAGCGCTCGACAGCTCTCCTATAATTCACCCCTCCACTTT | CASSARQLSYNSPLHF
TRBJ2-1 | TRBD2 | 15 | TRBV6-6 | once | TGTGCCAGCAGTTGGCTAGCGGGGGTCGAGGGTGAGCAGTTCTTC | CASSWLAGVEGEQFF
TRBJ2-2 | TRBD1 | 17 | TRBV4-3 | - | TGCGCCAGCAGCCAAGACCCAAGGGGACAGGGAGCCGGGGAGCTGTTTTTT | CASSQDPRGQGAGELFF
TRBJ1-1 | TRBD1 | 17 | TRBV28 | - | TGTGCCAGCAGTTTAAGGGGGGACAGGGCTTTGAACACTGAAGCTTTCTTT | CASSLRGDRALNTEAFF
TRBJ1-1 | TRBD1 | 16 | TRBV5-1 | - | TGCGCCAGCAGTATCCCCCCGGACAGGGGGAACACTGAAGCTTTCTTT | CASSIPPDRGNTEAFF